A single sample gave rise to the 8 T cell receptor beta chains below, sequenced in a study of cytomegalovirus exposure and HLA in healthy donors. It was with 60 Vbeta and 13 Jbeta primers that the PCR ran. The repertoire was sequenced with immunoSEQ multiplex PCR; TCRdb's copy has only in-frame clones and lacks some. The sample has fewer than 60,000 clones; 72% are singletons. The sample was PBMCs. The receptors originated from a woman aged 45 to 65 in good health and CMV-seropositive.

This clone was counted a few times. The V gene is TRBV9, the J gene TRBJ1-5; D ambiguous. Germline V gene lookup returns CDR1 SGDLS and CDR2 YYNGEE. The CDR3 has 14 residues. The ends were cut back, 4 bases at V and 9 bases at J, with 17 bases in the middle. CDR3 bases: TGTGCCAGCAGCTTTACTGAAGGTAGAGGGCCCCAGCATTTT. It is translated as CASSFTEGRGPQHF.

The chain joins TRBV27 to TRBJ1-2, with 8 bases matching TRBD1. V was clipped by 5 bases and J by 8 bases; unmatched bases: 13. The CDR3 length is 15 residues. Germline CDR1 reads MNHEY; CDR2 reads SMNVEV (reference sequence). The CDR3: CASSPGQATYWGYTF. The CDR3 coding sequence is TGTGCCAGCAGTCCGGGACAGGCTACCTATTGGGGCTACACCTTC.

The chain has TRBV29-1 and TRBJ1-6; 9 bases map to TRBD1. CDR3 length: 14 amino acids. Germline V lookup: CDR1 SQVTM, CDR2 ANQGSEA. Trimming cost V 5 bases and J 7 bases; bases outside gene matches: 6. CDR3 protein: CSVSPGTGNSPLHF. The CDR3 DNA reads TGCAGCGTTAGCCCAGGGACAGGGAATTCACCCCTCCACTTT.

The V call is TRBV7-2, the J call TRBJ2-7; D not resolved. The germline V and J ends were trimmed by 1 base and 2 bases, with 12 bases remaining between them. This CDR3 region has 15 residues. Germline V gives CDR1 SGHTA, CDR2 FQGNSA. CDR3 bases: TGTGCCAGCAGCTTAGGAGCCGGGTCCCCCTACGAGCAGTACTTC. Protein product: CASSLGAGSPYEQYF.

This chain connects TRBV4-3 to TRBJ2-5; 11 nucleotides match TRBD2. This CDR3 comprises 19 residues. V lost 0 bases, J lost 5 bases, and 14 bases stayed unmatched. The germline gives CDR1 LGHNA, CDR2 YSLEER. The chain's CDR3 is CASSQEWASGGSPRETQYF. CDR3 DNA: TGCGCCAGCAGCCAAGAATGGGCTAGCGGGGGGTCCCCCCGGGAGACCCAGTACTTC.

The V and J genes are TRBV9 and TRBJ1-2; 7 positions match TRBD1. The CDR3 sequence is 15 residues long. V gave up 1 base and J gave up 6 bases; unmatched junction bases: 9. Germline loops: CDR1 SGDLS, CDR2 YYNGEE. The CDR3 DNA reads as TGTGCCAGCAGCGTACCCGGACAGGAGCTCAATGGCTACACCTTC. Amino acids: CASSVPGQELNGYTF.

The chain is built from TRBV25-1 and TRBJ2-1, with a tentative D call TRBD2 (6 bases). CDR1 is MGHDK and CDR2 is SYGVNS in the germline V gene. Trimming removed 6 bases at V and 8 bases at J, with 11 bases between. The CDR3 sequence is 12 residues long. CDR3 bases: TGTGCCAGCAGGACGGGAGCCTATGAGCAGTTCTTC. As protein: CASRTGAYEQFF.

The chain is built from TRBV5-1 and TRBJ2-7; 7 bases align to TRBD1. This CDR3 comprises 14 residues. J gave up 2 bases and V 0 bases, and 2 bases lay outside the gene matches. Germline loops: CDR1 SGHRS, CDR2 YFSETQ. The CDR3, as DNA: TGCGCCAGCAGCTTGGGGACAGGTACCTACGAGCAGTACTTC. It is translated as CASSLGTGTYEQYF.